The clone carrying this TCR beta chain was counted a few times. Losses at the gene ends were 4 bases for V and 7 bases for J; bases not matched to a gene: 11. The CDR3 spans 14 residues. CDR1 SGHKS and CDR2 YYEKEE come from the germline V gene (reference sequence). These data are taken from a study of blood T cell repertoires in COVID-19. TCRdb's table, derived via immunoSEQ multiplex PCR, lists solely in-frame clones and lacks some. Of nearly 15,000 clones listed, under 85% are singletons. Sequencing was performed on peripheral blood. This TCR was sampled from a man aged 60 to 75 with acute or convalescent COVID-19. V usage is TRBV5-5 and J usage is TRBJ2-7; the match to TRBD1 covers 7 bases. CDR3 nucleotides: TGTGCCAGCAGCACAGGACAGGCCTCGGGGGAGCAGTACTTC. Translation: CASSTGQASGEQYF.